Below, 21 T cell receptor beta chains from the same sample are listed, as sequenced in a study of blood T cell repertoires in COVID-19. The assay was immunoSEQ multiplex PCR, and TCRdb's table has in-frame clones only and misses some. This repertoire shows almost 400,000 clones, around 87% found once; its top ten account for about 2.5%. The sample consisted of peripheral blood. Every receptor here comes from a woman aged 55-69 years with COVID-19, enrolled during active disease.

CDR3 nucleotide sequence: TGTGCCAGCAGGGGCCCCCCACCCTACAATGAGCAGTTCTTC. It encodes CASRGPPPYNEQFF. The chain joins TRBV3-1 (or the pseudogene TRBV3-2) to TRBJ2-1; no firm D call. The V gene lost 6 bases and the J gene lost 2 bases, with 11 bases spanning the gap. The CDR3 covers 14 residues. CDR1 and CDR2 (germline): LGHDT, YNNKEL (reference sequence).

The chain recombines TRBV5-1 with TRBJ2-7; 9 nucleotides agree with TRBD1. V lost 4 bases to trimming and J lost 1 base; unmatched junction nucleotides: 9. The CDR3 contains 16 residues. Germline loops: CDR1 SGHRS, CDR2 YFSETQ. The CDR3 nucleotides read TGCGCCAGCAGCCTAACAGGGGGCTCGTCGTCCTACGAGCAGTACTTC. It translates to CASSLTGGSSSYEQYF.

The CDR3 here is CASSESGSQETQYF. CDR3 in DNA: TGTGCCAGCAGTGAATCAGGCAGCCAAGAGACCCAGTACTTC. V usage is TRBV25-1 and J usage is TRBJ2-5; D is unresolved. Germline assignment: CDR1 MGHDK and CDR2 SYGVNS. V was clipped by 1 base and J by 1 base, with 7 bases between them. The CDR3 extends over 14 amino acids. Combining the CDR3 with reference TRBV25-1 and TRBJ2-5 gives the whole variable domain EADIYQTPRYLVIGTGKKITLECSQTMGHDKMYWYQQDPGMELHLIHYSYGVNSTEKGDLSSESTVSRIRTEHFPLTLESARPSHTSQYLCASSESGSQETQYFGPGTRLLVL.

This chain connects TRBV28 to TRBJ2-5; maybe TRBD2 (6 bases). CDR3 length: 15 amino acids. With 7 bases removed from V and 1 base from J, the gap between germline ends came to 16 bases. Per germline, CDR1 MDHEN and CDR2 SYDVKM. The DNA of the CDR3 is TGTGCCAGCATTCTGGGCGGGGCCCCCCAAGAGACCCAGTACTTC. This translates into CASILGGAPQETQYF.

The chain couples TRBV5-1 to TRBJ1-5, with D possibly matching TRBD1 (6 bases). The length of the CDR3 is 14 residues. The germline CDR1 and CDR2 sequences are SGHRS and YFSETQ. Deletions cut 5 bases from V and 7 bases from J, with 16 bases between. Here the CDR3 DNA reads TGCGCCAGCAGTGAAGGGACAACCAACCAGCCCCAGCATTTT. It encodes CASSEGTTNQPQHF.

The genes are TRBV4-1 and TRBJ2-5, with 9 bases aligning to TRBD2. CDR3 size: 17 residues. CDR1 and CDR2 from the germline V gene are MGHRA and YSYEKL. V trimming: 3 bases; J trimming: 4 bases; junction bases outside the gene matches: 12. The CDR3 DNA is TGCGCCAGCAGCCAGGCAATTACCGGGACTAGCCGAGAGACCCAGTACTTC. It yields the protein CASSQAITGTSRETQYF.

The rearrangement joins TRBV6-5 to TRBJ1-4; D is unclear. Trimming shortened V by 6 bases and J by 5 bases, and 10 bases separated the two germline ends. The germline V gene has CDR1 MNHEY and CDR2 SVGAGI. This CDR3 has 13 amino acids. In DNA form, the CDR3 reads TGTGCCAGCAGGAGGTTTGCGAATGAAAAACTGTTTTTT. This encodes CASRRFANEKLFF.

The V call is TRBV7-2, the J call TRBJ1-1; D is possibly TRBD1 (6 bases). The germline gives CDR1 SGHTA, CDR2 FQGNSA. The CDR3 is 15 residues long. The ends were cut back, 5 bases at V and 5 bases at J, with 18 bases in the middle. The CDR3 DNA sequence: TGTGCCAGCAGCCTACCGGGGGGCTCGAGGACTGAAGCTTTCTTT. This sequence encodes CASSLPGGSRTEAFF.

This clone was counted a single time. The chain has TRBV2 and TRBJ2-7; the match to TRBD2 covers 9 bases. The CDR3 loop spans 12 amino acids. Per the germline V gene, CDR1 is SNHLY and CDR2 is FYNNEI. The V and J ends lost 8 bases and 5 bases, in that order; junction bases with no gene match: 4. In DNA form, the CDR3 reads TGTGCCAGCCTGGAGCGGGGGGACGAGCAGTACTTC. Protein sequence: CASLERGDEQYF.

The V call is TRBV2, the J call TRBJ2-2; 8 bases are a match to TRBD1. J was trimmed by 9 bases and V by 2 bases; bases with no gene match: 8. The germline gives CDR1 SNHLY, CDR2 FYNNEI. This CDR3 has 15 residues. CDR3 bases: TGTGCCAGCAGTGAAATTTCAGGGGGCCGGAGGGAGCTGTTTTTT. Translating it yields CASSEISGGRRELFF.

This chain links TRBV7-8 with TRBJ1-4; 8 positions match TRBD1. CDR3 size: 18 residues. V gave up 1 base and J gave up 0 bases; unmatched junction bases: 7. The germline gives CDR1 SGHVS, CDR2 FQNEAQ. For the CDR3, the DNA is TGTGCCAGCAGCTTAGGACAGGGGTTTTTGGCAACTAATGAAAAACTGTTTTTT. Residues: CASSLGQGFLATNEKLFF.

This rearrangement joins TRBV5-1 to TRBJ2-1; maybe TRBD2 (6 bases). Trimming stripped 3 bases from V and 8 bases from J, with 9 bases between. In germline, CDR1 is SGHRS, CDR2 YFSETQ. The CDR3 extends over 12 amino acids. The CDR3 nucleotides read TGCGCCAGCAGCTCGGAGGGGTATGAGCAGTTCTTC. It is translated as CASSSEGYEQFF.

The chain uses TRBV27 and TRBJ2-3; tentative D call: TRBD1 (6 bases). This CDR3 comprises 16 residues. V lost 5 bases, J lost 0 bases, and 15 bases lay in between. Per the germline V gene, CDR1 is MNHEY and CDR2 is SMNVEV (reference sequence). In DNA form, the CDR3 reads TGTGCCAGCAGTCTACTGGGGGCTACTAGCACAGATACGCAGTATTTT. Residues: CASSLLGATSTDTQYF.

V and J are TRBV10-3 and TRBJ2-7; the D gene is possibly TRBD2 (5 bases). V dropped 6 bases and J dropped 0 bases, with 12 bases sitting between them. The CDR3 has 14 residues. Germline V gene sequence: CDR1 ENHRY, CDR2 SYGVKD. As DNA, the CDR3 is TGTGCCATCAGGCTAGAGGGTCCCTCCTACGAGCAGTACTTC. This translates into CAIRLEGPSYEQYF.

The J gene is TRBJ2-1, the V gene TRBV7-8; D is possibly TRBD2 (7 bases). Germline CDR1 reads SGHVS; CDR2 reads FQNEAQ. The germline V and J ends were trimmed by 10 bases and 6 bases, with 16 bases remaining between them. The CDR3 covers 13 residues. DNA of the CDR3: TGTGCCACCCTGGGGGGGCCGGGCAATGAGCAGTTCTTC. The encoded protein is CATLGGPGNEQFF.

The chain has TRBV11-2 and TRBJ2-1; the D gene is possibly TRBD2 (5 bases). The V end lost 3 bases, the J end lost 6 bases, and 21 bases lay between the germline ends. The CDR3 runs to 17 residues. Per the germline V gene, CDR1 is SGHAT and CDR2 is FQNNGV. The chain's CDR3 is CASSLSESGRRVNEQFF. The CDR3 bases are TGTGCCAGCAGCTTGTCTGAATCCGGCAGGCGGGTCAATGAGCAGTTCTTC.

The J gene is TRBJ1-5, the V gene TRBV6-5; no clear D. V lost 10 bases and J lost 1, with 14 bases in between. The CDR3 runs 14 residues. Germline CDR1 and CDR2: MNHEY and SVGAGI. The CDR3 coding sequence is TGTGCCACAGCGGGAGAGCGAAGCAATCAGCCCCAGCATTTT. Translated, it gives CATAGERSNQPQHF.

Only one count was recorded for this clone. The genes are TRBV7-9 and TRBJ2-7, with D unresolved. This CDR3 spans 13 amino acids. V gave up 4 bases and J gave up 0 bases, with 7 bases separating them. Germline V gives CDR1 SEHNR, CDR2 FQNEAQ (reference sequence). The CDR3 is CASSSTVSYEQYF. In nucleotides, the CDR3 is TGTGCCAGCAGCTCTACAGTCTCCTACGAGCAGTACTTC.

The J gene is TRBJ1-2, the V gene TRBV5-6; 9 positions match TRBD1. Germline assignment: CDR1 SGHDT and CDR2 YYEEEE. V trimming: 1 base; J trimming: 2 bases; junction bases outside the gene matches: 9. The CDR3 runs to 17 residues. CDR3 loop: CASSLLDRGSPNYGYTF. CDR3 bases: TGTGCCAGCAGCTTGTTGGACAGGGGTAGTCCCAACTATGGCTACACCTTC. The variable domain in full, completed from reference TRBV5-6 and TRBJ1-2, reads DAGVTQSPTHLIKTRGQQVTLRCSPKSGHDTVSWYQQALGQGPQFIFQYYEEEERQRGNFPDRFSGHQFPNYSSELNVNALLLGDSALYLCASSLLDRGSPNYGYTFGSGTRLTVV.

This sequence joins TRBV19 and TRBJ1-1, with TRBD1 identical over 7 bases. Germline values: CDR1 LNHDA, CDR2 SQIVND (reference sequence). The CDR3 totals 14 residues. The trim removed 8 bases at V and 0 bases at J, leaving 6 bases unmatched. Written as DNA, the CDR3 is TGTGCCAGTTGGGACAGATCTTTGAACACTGAAGCTTTCTTT. Translating gives CASWDRSLNTEAFF.

Concerning this clone itself: At the DNA level, this CDR3 is encoded by other sequences in the same sample as well. The chain is built from TRBV18 and TRBJ2-1, with 15 bases that match TRBD2. The CDR3 loop spans 15 amino acids. CDR1 and CDR2 (germline): KGHSH, LQKENI. Trimming removed 3 bases from V and 6 bases from J; junction bases left unmatched: 0. CDR3 residues: CASSPGLAGGNEQFF. In DNA, the CDR3 is TGTGCCAGCTCACCGGGACTAGCGGGGGGCAATGAGCAGTTCTTC.